Described below is a single T cell receptor beta chain sequence and its context. The CDR3 length is 13 residues. CDR1 and CDR2 (germline): SGHTA, FQGNSA. The trim removed 4 bases at V and 3 bases at J, leaving 3 bases unmatched. These data originate in a study of blood T cell repertoires in COVID-19. Study at large: Acute-phase and convalescent COVID-19 samples originated in the United States, Italy and Spain. The analysed material was cDNA or gDNA that came from T cells, B-cell-depleted T cells, or PBMCs.

In the original processing: For nucleated cells, counts were estimated from reference gene primer amplification. The table came from immunoSEQ multiplex PCR; TCRdb's copy has only in-frame clones and leaves some out. V and J calls and clone size are given by that table; D and trimming were obtained from the DNA. The table records more than 200,000 clones, about 88% of them present only once. J is TRBJ2-7 and V is TRBV7-2, with 7 bases aligning to TRBD2. What was sequenced was peripheral blood. The TCR comes from a man between 65 and 80 years old with acute or convalescent COVID-19. The CDR3 region has the DNA TGTGCCAGCAGCTCCGGGACTATCTACGAGCAGTACTTC. Translation: CASSSGTIYEQYF.